This T cell receptor (beta chain) emerged from a study of cytomegalovirus exposure and HLA in healthy donors. PCR was performed using 60 Vbeta and 13 Jbeta primers. The assay was immunoSEQ multiplex PCR, and TCRdb's table has in-frame clones only and misses some. The sample yields 95,000 to 150,000 clones, under 90% seen once. A word on this clone: A clone one base away is much larger, so this may be a read error. Other DNA sequences in the sample encode the same CDR3.

This CDR3 has 11 residues. Germline V lookup: CDR1 SGHDT, CDR2 YYEEEE. The clonotype comes from a woman aged 40 to 55 in good health and CMV-seropositive. The chain joins TRBV5-6 to TRBJ1-1; TRBD1 agrees at 7 bases. The sequenced sample was PBMCs. The CDR3 here is CASRGLGQAFF. The CDR3 DNA is TGTGCCAGCAGGGGGCTTGGACAGGCCTTTTTT.